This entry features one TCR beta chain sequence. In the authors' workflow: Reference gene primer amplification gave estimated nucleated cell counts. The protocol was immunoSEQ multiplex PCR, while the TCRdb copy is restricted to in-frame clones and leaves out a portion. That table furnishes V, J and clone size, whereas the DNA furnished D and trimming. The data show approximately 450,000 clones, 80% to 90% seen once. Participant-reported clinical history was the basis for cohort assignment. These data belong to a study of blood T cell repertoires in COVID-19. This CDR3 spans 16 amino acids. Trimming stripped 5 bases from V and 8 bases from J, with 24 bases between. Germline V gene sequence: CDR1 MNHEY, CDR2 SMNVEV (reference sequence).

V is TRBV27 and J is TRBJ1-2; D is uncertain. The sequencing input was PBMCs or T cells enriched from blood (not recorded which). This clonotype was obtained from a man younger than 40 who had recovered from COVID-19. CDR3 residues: CASSPTDRLLSGGYTF. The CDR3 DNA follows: TGTGCCAGCAGTCCCACCGACCGGCTCCTTTCGGGAGGCTACACCTTC.